The 21 T cell receptor beta chains below all came from one sample that was sequenced in a study of CD8+ T cells in alopecia areata. Treatment here: oral pan-JAK inhibitor, 5-10 mg twice daily. Sequencing used cDNA as its template, made by extracting RNA and reverse transcribing it. Produced via immunoSEQ multiplex PCR; TCRdb's table is partial and in-frame only. The sample shows roughly 250,000 clones, 50% to 75% of them seen only once. The starting material was CD4+ T cells sorted from blood, obtained at roughly week 53, from a patient treated with tofacitinib. The receptors stem from a human donor with alopecia areata.

This chain connects TRBV19 to TRBJ2-7, with D possibly TRBD1 on 7 matching bases. Deletions cut 3 bases from V and 6 bases from J, with 15 bases between. The CDR3 length is 14 residues. The germline gives CDR1 LNHDA, CDR2 SQIVND (reference sequence). CDR3 sequence reads: CASSIGRGAAEQYF. Here the CDR3 DNA reads TGTGCCAGTAGTATTGGCAGGGGGGCAGCCGAGCAGTACTTC. Based on the CDR3 plus reference TRBV19 and TRBJ2-7, the full variable domain is DGGITQSPKYLFRKEGQNVTLSCEQNLNHDAMYWYRQDPGQGLRLIYYSQIVNDFQKGDIAEGYSVSREKKESFPLTVTSAQKNPTAFYLCASSIGRGAAEQYFGPGTRLTVT.

This clone was seen only once. The rearrangement links TRBV5-1 to TRBJ2-3; the match to TRBD1 covers 11 bases. Germline CDR1 SGHRS, CDR2 YFSETQ. CDR3 size: 16 residues. After removal of 5 bases from V and 8 bases from J, the junction contained 13 bases not matched to a gene. The DNA for the CDR3 is TGCGCCAGCAGAACGACCAGGGACAGGGGGATTGGTACGCAGTATTTT. Encoded protein: CASRTTRDRGIGTQYF. Filled out from reference TRBV5-1 and TRBJ2-3, the complete variable domain reads KAGVTQTPRYLIKTRGQQVTLSCSPISGHRSVSWYQQTPGQGLQFLFEYFSETQRNKGNFPGRFSGRQFSNSRSEMNVSTLELGDSALYLCASRTTRDRGIGTQYFGPGTRLTVL.

This CDR3 reads CASSVGPVQDTMNTEAFF. In nucleotides, the CDR3 is TGTGCCAGCAGCGTAGGTCCGGTACAGGACACAATGAACACTGAAGCTTTCTTT. This rearrangement joins TRBV9 to TRBJ1-1, with TRBD1 as a possible D gene (5 bases). The CDR3 covers 18 residues. Trimming took off 0 bases at V and 0 bases at J, with 18 bases between the two ends. Per the germline V gene, CDR1 is SGDLS and CDR2 is YYNGEE.

Only a few counts were recorded for this clone. The gene calls are TRBV4-2 and TRBJ1-4; the D gene is possibly TRBD1 (6 bases). There are 18 residues in the CDR3. Germline V gene lookup returns CDR1 LGHNA and CDR2 YNFKEQ. The ends were cut back, 4 bases at V and 7 bases at J, with 25 bases in the middle. The CDR3 reads CASSRPGIDRSTSEKLFF. In DNA, the CDR3 is TGTGCCAGCAGCCGACCAGGGATTGACAGGTCTACGAGTGAAAAACTGTTTTTT.

The J gene is TRBJ2-7, the V gene TRBV29-1; possible D gene TRBD1, 6 bases. The length of the CDR3 is 12 residues. Germline V CDR1 and CDR2: SQVTM, ANQGSEA. V dropped 7 bases and J dropped 2 bases, with 12 bases sitting between them. The CDR3 DNA follows: TGCAGCGCCCTGACAGGTCCCTACGAGCAGTACTTC. It specifies CSALTGPYEQYF.

This chain connects TRBV11-2 to TRBJ2-5, with D uncertain. Trimming took 5 bases from V and 4 from J, leaving 14 bases between them. Germline V gene data show CDR1 as SGHAT and CDR2 as FQNNGV. The CDR3 is 14 amino acids. In DNA, the CDR3 is TGTGCCAGCAGCCCGCGCCTTACAACAGAGACCCAGTACTTC. It codes for CASSPRLTTETQYF. Variable domain in full (rest from reference TRBV11-2 and TRBJ2-5): EAGVAQSPRYKIIEKRQSVAFWCNPISGHATLYWYQQILGQGPKLLIQFQNNGVVDDSQLPKDRFSAERLKGVDSTLKIQPAKLEDSAVYLCASSPRLTTETQYFGPGTRLLVL.

V usage is TRBV7-9 and J usage is TRBJ2-7; perhaps TRBD1 as D (6 bases). Between the trimmed V and J ends, which lost 1 base and 6 bases, there was a span of 13 bases. CDR1 and CDR2 from the germline V gene are SEHNR and FQNEAQ (reference sequence). This CDR3 comprises 14 residues. The CDR3 nucleotides are TGTGCCAGCAGCTTAGGGACAGCGAACGGCGAGCAGTACTTC. This sequence encodes CASSLGTANGEQYF. Combining the CDR3 with reference TRBV7-9 and TRBJ2-7 gives the whole variable domain DTGVSQNPRHKITKRGQNVTFRCDPISEHNRLYWYRQTLGQGPEFLTYFQNEAQLEKSRLLSDRFSAERPKGSFSTLEIQRTEQGDSAMYLCASSLGTANGEQYFGPGTRLTVT.

This chain joins TRBV5-6 and TRBJ1-2; TRBD1 agrees at 7 bases. Losses at the gene ends were 4 bases for V and 4 bases for J; bases not matched to a gene: 4. The CDR3 is 13 residues long. CDR1 and CDR2 from the germline V gene are SGHDT and YYEEEE. Here the CDR3 DNA reads TGTGCCAGCAGCCCGGACAGGATCTATGGCTACACCTTC. Its protein is CASSPDRIYGYTF.

The J gene is TRBJ1-2, the V gene TRBV7-2; tentative D call: TRBD1 (5 bases). The germline V gene has CDR1 SGHTA and CDR2 FQGNSA. Trimming cost V 5 bases and J 4 bases, with 20 bases left between them. The CDR3 has 16 amino acids. The CDR3 DNA reads TGTGCCAGCAGCCCCGCCGCGGGACCCTGGGGCTATGGCTACACCTTC. This encodes CASSPAAGPWGYGYTF.

Note on this clone: Other DNA sequences in this specimen translate into the identical CDR3. V gene TRBV11-2 combines with J gene TRBJ2-7, with D hard to call. Trimming cost V 1 base and J 3 bases, with 4 bases left between them. This CDR3 contains 12 residues. Germline values: CDR1 SGHAT, CDR2 FQNNGV. The DNA of the CDR3 is TGTGCCAGCAGCTTAGGAAGCTACGAGCAGTACTTC. This gives the protein CASSLGSYEQYF.

This clone turned up a few times. The CDR3 nucleotides are TGTGCCAGCAGCCGGACGGGACAGGTTTATAATTCACCCCTCCACTTT. Translation: CASSRTGQVYNSPLHF. V usage is TRBV5-6 and J usage is TRBJ1-6, with 8 bases aligning to TRBD1. V lost 4 bases and J lost 4; bases outside the gene matches: 7. The CDR3 loop spans 16 amino acids. In germline, CDR1 is SGHDT, CDR2 YYEEEE. Full variable domain (missing parts from reference TRBV5-6 and TRBJ1-6): DAGVTQSPTHLIKTRGQQVTLRCSPKSGHDTVSWYQQALGQGPQFIFQYYEEEERQRGNFPDRFSGHQFPNYSSELNVNALLLGDSALYLCASSRTGQVYNSPLHFGNGTRLTVT.

The V and J genes are TRBV18 and TRBJ2-1; D unresolved. Trimming cost V 7 bases and J 5 bases, with 12 bases left between them. The CDR3 length is 13 residues. Germline V gives CDR1 KGHSH, CDR2 LQKENI. The chain's CDR3 is CASFQQLNNEQFF. The CDR3 DNA sequence: TGTGCCAGCTTCCAACAGTTGAACAATGAGCAGTTCTTC.

The chain couples TRBV5-1 to TRBJ2-2, with TRBD1 matching over 8 bases. V shed 3 bases and J 6 bases; nucleotides not matched to a gene: 7. Germline assignment: CDR1 SGHRS and CDR2 YFSETQ. The CDR3 consists of 15 residues. CDR3 sequence reads: CASSSQGAPAGELFF. As DNA, the CDR3 is TGCGCCAGCAGCTCGCAGGGGGCGCCGGCCGGGGAGCTGTTTTTT.

CDR3 protein: CSVIGGAKANEQFF. In DNA, the CDR3 is TGCAGCGTGATTGGGGGCGCGAAGGCCAATGAGCAGTTCTTC. The chain has TRBV29-1 and TRBJ2-1; a weak D match, TRBD1 (6 bases). CDR3 length equals 14 residues. The V gene lost 6 bases and the J gene lost 6 bases, with 18 bases spanning the gap. The V gene's germline CDR1 is SQVTM and CDR2 ANQGSEA.

The rearrangement links TRBV25-1 to TRBJ2-7; D not resolved. From germline, CDR1 is MGHDK and CDR2 SYGVNS. V was cut by 1 base and J by 0 bases, with 13 bases left in between. The CDR3 consists of 16 residues. The CDR3 DNA reads as TGTGCCAGCAGTGAATGGAAGGGCCAGAGCTCCTACGAGCAGTACTTC. It encodes CASSEWKGQSSYEQYF.

The rearrangement uses TRBV27 and TRBJ1-2, with TRBD1 matching 8 bases. The CDR3 runs 16 residues. V shed 3 bases and J 4 bases; nucleotides not matched to a gene: 10. Germline assignment: CDR1 MNHEY and CDR2 SMNVEV (reference sequence). The CDR3 DNA reads TGTGCCAGCAGTTTTTTCCGTCAGGGGGCCCTCTATGGCTACACCTTC. Its protein product is CASSFFRQGALYGYTF.

CDR3 in DNA: TGCAGCGTCTCCATTGCTGACACTGAAGCTTTCTTT. It is translated as CSVSIADTEAFF. The chain is built from TRBV29-1 and TRBJ1-1; D remains ambiguous. The CDR3 extends over 12 amino acids. Trimming pared 6 bases from V and 3 bases from J, leaving 11 bases between. Per germline, CDR1 SQVTM and CDR2 ANQGSEA. Complete variable domain (other parts from reference TRBV29-1 and TRBJ1-1): SAVISQKPSRDICQRGTSLTIQCQVDSQVTMMFWYRQQPGQSLTLIATANQGSEATYESGFVIDKFPISRPNLTFSTLTVSNMSPEDSSIYLCSVSIADTEAFFGQGTRLTVV.

The rearrangement uses TRBV10-3 and TRBJ1-1, with D tentatively TRBD1 (5 bases). Germline CDR1 is ENHRY and CDR2 is SYGVKD. Trimming pared 2 bases from V and 5 bases from J, leaving 18 bases between. This CDR3 has 16 residues. CDR3 nucleotide sequence: TGTGCCATCAGTGAGCTCCCGGCGGGGGAGGGTACTGAAGCTTTCTTT. Protein: CAISELPAGEGTEAFF.

This clone was detected a few times. The rearrangement uses TRBV4-1 and TRBJ1-2, with TRBD1 matching 8 bases. This CDR3 has 15 amino acids. Germline assignment: CDR1 MGHRA and CDR2 YSYEKL. V lost 1 base to trimming and J lost 5 bases; unmatched junction nucleotides: 6. CDR3 sequence reads: CASSQAGRGRYGYTF. The CDR3 DNA reads TGCGCCAGCAGCCAAGCAGGCAGGGGGCGATATGGCTACACCTTC.

This clone appeared a few times. V is TRBV10-3 and J is TRBJ1-1; D remains ambiguous. The germline gives CDR1 ENHRY, CDR2 SYGVKD. V was shortened by 0 bases and J by 5 bases, with 7 bases between the two germline ends. The CDR3 covers 13 residues. The CDR3: CAISESRETEAFF. CDR3 nucleotide sequence: TGTGCCATCAGTGAGTCGAGGGAGACTGAAGCTTTCTTT.

This chain links TRBV9 with TRBJ2-3, with 8 bases matching TRBD2. Germline V CDR1 and CDR2: SGDLS, YYNGEE. J gave up 2 bases and V 4 bases, and 12 bases lay outside the gene matches. There are 17 residues in the CDR3. As DNA, the CDR3 is TGTGCCAGCAGCCCCCGGGGTAGCGGGGCCCCCACAGATACGCAGTATTTT. Translated: CASSPRGSGAPTDTQYF.